This TCR beta chain was recorded in a study of spatial heterogeneity in lung cancer. Study results and caveats: Expanded alpha and beta TCR counts within tumors tracked tumor mutation counts.

The study tagged each TCR cDNA molecule with a unique molecular identifier. TCRdb re-analysed the 5' RACE reads in MiXCR, keeping a single row per CDR3 protein. The data hold more than 2,000 distinct CDR3 sequences, with 10% to 11% observed a single time. Sample time point: sample taken at primary tumor resection. The sequenced material consisted of unsorted whole RNA from tumor, nontumor lung or frozen PBMC. Germline V gene sequence: CDR1 SGHAT, CDR2 FQDESV (reference sequence). This CDR3 region has 13 residues. By share of the sample, this clonotype is medium-sized. What it binds is not known. At one of its ends the junction is not consistent with the germline gene, which may arise from a read error.

The receptor's source is a female donor with early-stage non-small cell lung cancer. The sequencing used lung tumor tissue, collected at surgery. The chain is built from TRBV11-1 and TRBJ2-1, with 10 bases fitting TRBD2. CDR3 bases: TGTGCCAGCAGCCTAGCGGGGGTAAATGAGCAGTTCTTC. It yields the protein CASSLAGVNEQFF.